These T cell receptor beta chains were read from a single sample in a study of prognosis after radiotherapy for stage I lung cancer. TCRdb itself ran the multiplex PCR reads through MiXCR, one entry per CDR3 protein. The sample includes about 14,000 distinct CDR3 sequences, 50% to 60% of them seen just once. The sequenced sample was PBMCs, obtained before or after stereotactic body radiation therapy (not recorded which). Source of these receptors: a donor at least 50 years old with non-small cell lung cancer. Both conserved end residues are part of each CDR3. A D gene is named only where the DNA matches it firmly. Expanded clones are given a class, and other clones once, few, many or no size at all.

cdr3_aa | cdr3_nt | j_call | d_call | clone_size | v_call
CSARDRVRGDSPLHF | TGCAGTGCTAGAGATCGGGTCAGGGGTGATTCACCCCTCCACTTT | TRBJ1-6 | NA | NA | TRBV20-1
CASRPGQGTNEKLFF | TGTGCCAGCAGACCGGGACAGGGAACTAATGAAAAACTGTTTTTT | TRBJ1-4 | TRBD1 | NA | TRBV11-2
CASSIGEGYNYVYTF | TGTGCCAGCAGCATAGGCGAAGGGTATAACTATGTCTACACCTTC | TRBJ1-2 | NA | NA | TRBV9
CASSKNTEAFF | TGTGCCAGCAGTAAGAACACTGAAGCTTTCTTT | TRBJ1-1 | NA | NA | TRBV6-1
CSAGPKIYSVTGVEQYF | TGCAGTGCTGGACCGAAGATATACTCCGTGACAGGGGTCGAGCAGTACTTC | TRBJ2-7 | TRBD1 | NA | TRBV20-1
CASKTGQGREGYTF | TGTGCCAGCAAAACCGGACAGGGTAGAGAGGGCTACACCTTC | TRBJ1-2 | TRBD1 | once | TRBV7-9
CASSSGQADSGANVLTF | TGTGCCAGCAGCTCGGGACAGGCTGACTCTGGGGCCAACGTCCTGACTTTC | TRBJ2-6 | TRBD1 | many | TRBV7-9
CASSLGGSIEAFF | TGTGCCAGCAGCTTAGGGGGCAGTATTGAAGCTTTCTTT | TRBJ1-1 | NA | many | TRBV11-3
CASNKLGSEQFF | TGTGCCAGCAACAAGCTGGGGAGTGAGCAGTTCTTC | TRBJ2-1 | NA | NA | TRBV6-1
CAWSSPTSLSYEQYF | TGTGCCTGGAGTTCCCCGACTAGCCTTTCGTACGAGCAGTACTTC | TRBJ2-7 | TRBD2 | once | TRBV30
CASSLRGRVGGTFF | TGTGCCAGCAGCTTAAGGGGGCGGGTGGGGGGGACTTTCTTT | TRBJ1-1 | TRBD1 | few | TRBV7-9
CASAATGDNQPQHF | TGTGCCTCAGCCGCGACAGGGGACAATCAGCCCCAGCATTTT | TRBJ1-5 | TRBD1 | NA | TRBV12-3/TRBV12-4
CASSQQGVTGNTIYF | TGTGCCAGCAGTCAACAGGGGGTCACTGGAAACACCATATATTTT | TRBJ1-3 | TRBD1 | medium-sized | TRBV12-3/TRBV12-4
CASYDSPVGEQYF | TGTGCTAGTTATGATAGCCCGGTCGGGGAGCAGTACTTC | TRBJ2-7 | NA | NA | TRBV12-5
CASSLSPGRRYNEQFF | TGTGCCAGCAGTTTATCCCCCGGGAGGAGATACAATGAGCAGTTCTTC | TRBJ2-1 | TRBD2 | NA | TRBV27